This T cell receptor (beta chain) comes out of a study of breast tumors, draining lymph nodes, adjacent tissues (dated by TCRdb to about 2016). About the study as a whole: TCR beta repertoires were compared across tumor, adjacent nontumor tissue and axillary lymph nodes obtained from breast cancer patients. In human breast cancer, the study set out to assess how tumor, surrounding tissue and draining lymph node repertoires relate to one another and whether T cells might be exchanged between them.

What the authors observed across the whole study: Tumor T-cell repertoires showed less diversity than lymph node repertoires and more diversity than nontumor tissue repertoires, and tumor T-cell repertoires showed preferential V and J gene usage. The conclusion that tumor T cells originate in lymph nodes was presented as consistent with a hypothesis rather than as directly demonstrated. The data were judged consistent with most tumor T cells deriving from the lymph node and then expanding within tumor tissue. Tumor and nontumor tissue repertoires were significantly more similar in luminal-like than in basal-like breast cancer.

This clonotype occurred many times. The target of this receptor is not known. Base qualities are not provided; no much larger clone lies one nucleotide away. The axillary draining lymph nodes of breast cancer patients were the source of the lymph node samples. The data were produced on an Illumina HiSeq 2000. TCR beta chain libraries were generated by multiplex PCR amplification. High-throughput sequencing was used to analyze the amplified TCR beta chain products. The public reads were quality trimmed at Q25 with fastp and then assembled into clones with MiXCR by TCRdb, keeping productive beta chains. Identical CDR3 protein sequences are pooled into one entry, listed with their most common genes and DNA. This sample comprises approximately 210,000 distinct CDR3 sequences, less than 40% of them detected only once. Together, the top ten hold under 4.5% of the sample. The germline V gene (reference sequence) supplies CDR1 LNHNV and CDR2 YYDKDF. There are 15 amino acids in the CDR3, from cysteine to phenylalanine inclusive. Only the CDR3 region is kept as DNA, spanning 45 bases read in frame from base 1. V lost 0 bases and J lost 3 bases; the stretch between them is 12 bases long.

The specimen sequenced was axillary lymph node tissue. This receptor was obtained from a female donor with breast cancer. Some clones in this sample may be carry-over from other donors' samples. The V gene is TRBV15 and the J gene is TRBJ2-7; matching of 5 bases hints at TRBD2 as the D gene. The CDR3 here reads CATSRDFGSYYEQYF. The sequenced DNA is TGTGCCACCAGCAGAGATTTTGGGAGTTACTACGAGCAGTACTTC. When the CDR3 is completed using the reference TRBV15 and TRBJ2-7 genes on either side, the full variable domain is DAMVIQNPRYQVTQFGKPVTLSCSQTLNHNVMYWYQQKSSQAPKLLFHYYDKDFNNEADTPDNFQSRRPNTSFCFLDIRSPGLGDTAMYLCATSRDFGSYYEQYFGPGTRLTVT.